This T cell receptor beta chain emerged from a study of T-cell reconstitution after alpha-beta-depleted transplantation in children. This clonotype was seen many times. Unique molecular identifiers were used to barcode this TCRbeta library. TCRdb recomputed calls from the PCR reads with MiXCR, one row per CDR3 protein. The table shows approximately 640,000 distinct CDR3 sequences, with approximately 17% occurring only once. Germline CDR1 reads SGHKS; CDR2 reads YYEKEE (reference sequence). The ends were cut back, 0 bases at V and 5 bases at J, with 6 bases in the middle. The CDR3 contains 14 residues.

The sequencing used PBMCs from the stem cell graft donor, collected from the stem cell graft. This sequence joins TRBV5-5 and TRBJ1-6; D remains unclear. The sequence derives from a human donor who donated a stem cell graft to a child with acute myeloid leukemia. CDR3 sequence (DNA): TGTGCCAGCAGCTTGGAAGTGAATAATTCACCCCTCCACTTT. It yields the protein CASSLEVNNSPLHF.